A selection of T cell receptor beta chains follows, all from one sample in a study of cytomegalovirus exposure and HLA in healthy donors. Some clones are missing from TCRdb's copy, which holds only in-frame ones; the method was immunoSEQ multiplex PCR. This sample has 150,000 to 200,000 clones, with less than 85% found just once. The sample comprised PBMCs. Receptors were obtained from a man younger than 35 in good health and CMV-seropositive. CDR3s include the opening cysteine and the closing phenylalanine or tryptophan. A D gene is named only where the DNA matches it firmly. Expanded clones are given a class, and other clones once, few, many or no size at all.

CDR3nt: TGTGCCAGCAGTGGACTGCTGAGAGGGACAGATACGCAGTATTTT
CDR3aa: CASSGLLRGTDTQYF
abundance: NA
j_gene: TRBJ2-3
d_gene: NA
v_gene: TRBV6-1

CDR3nt: TGTGCCAGCAGCCTTACTGACAGGCGCTCTGGAAACACCATATATTTT
CDR3aa: CASSLTDRRSGNTIYF
abundance: NA
j_gene: TRBJ1-3
d_gene: NA
v_gene: TRBV28

CDR3nt: TGTGCCAGCAGTGCAACAGGGGTTGGCGAGCAGTACTTC
CDR3aa: CASSATGVGEQYF
abundance: few
j_gene: TRBJ2-7
d_gene: TRBD1
v_gene: TRBV6-1

CDR3nt: TGTGCCAGCAGCCAAGAGTTAAGGGGGGGGACTGAAGCTTTCTTT
CDR3aa: CASSQELRGGTEAFF
abundance: few
j_gene: TRBJ1-1
d_gene: NA
v_gene: TRBV4-2

CDR3nt: TGCGCCAGCAGCTTACAGGGGGAGGTAGATGGCTACACCTTC
CDR3aa: CASSLQGEVDGYTF
abundance: NA
j_gene: TRBJ1-2
d_gene: TRBD1
v_gene: TRBV5-1

CDR3nt: TGTGCCAGCAGCCCCGGGACTAGCGGGGCCTACAATGAGCAGTTCTTC
CDR3aa: CASSPGTSGAYNEQFF
abundance: NA
j_gene: TRBJ2-1
d_gene: TRBD2
v_gene: TRBV7-9

CDR3nt: TGTGCCAGCAGCCAATCCCTAGCGGGAGCCACAGATACGCAGTATTTT
CDR3aa: CASSQSLAGATDTQYF
abundance: NA
j_gene: TRBJ2-3
d_gene: TRBD2
v_gene: TRBV16

CDR3nt: TGTGCCACCAGCAGAGTCGCTTCAGACACAGATACGCAGTATTTT
CDR3aa: CATSRVASDTDTQYF
abundance: NA
j_gene: TRBJ2-3
d_gene: NA
v_gene: TRBV15

CDR3nt: TGCACCGCCGGCAGGGGAAACTATGGCTACACCTTC
CDR3aa: CTAGRGNYGYTF
abundance: NA
j_gene: TRBJ1-2
d_gene: NA
v_gene: TRBV29-1

CDR3nt: TGTGCCAGCAGCCAAGATTTAAATGGCGGGAGGGCTCCGTTCTTC
CDR3aa: CASSQDLNGGRAPFF
abundance: NA
j_gene: TRBJ2-1
d_gene: TRBD2
v_gene: TRBV4-2

CDR3nt: TGTGCCAGCAGTCCGGGACTGCCGTCCCGGGAGACCCAGTACTTC
CDR3aa: CASSPGLPSRETQYF
abundance: NA
j_gene: TRBJ2-5
d_gene: NA
v_gene: TRBV11-1

CDR3nt: TGTGCCAGTAAGCCAGGAGGGGAAAAACTGTTTTTT
CDR3aa: CASKPGGEKLFF
abundance: few
j_gene: TRBJ1-4
d_gene: NA
v_gene: TRBV19

CDR3nt: TGTGCCAGCAGCTTCGGAACAGGGGAAAAACTGTTTTTT
CDR3aa: CASSFGTGEKLFF
abundance: once
j_gene: TRBJ1-4
d_gene: NA
v_gene: TRBV28

CDR3nt: TGTGCCAGCAGCTCTTTGATCGACCCTAGCTCCTACAATGAGCAGTTCTTC
CDR3aa: CASSSLIDPSSYNEQFF
abundance: NA
j_gene: TRBJ2-1
d_gene: NA
v_gene: TRBV7-9

CDR3nt: TGTGCCACGACAGGGAATTCACCCCTCCACTTT
CDR3aa: CATTGNSPLHF
abundance: few
j_gene: TRBJ1-6
d_gene: TRBD1
v_gene: TRBV28

CDR3nt: TGTGCCTGGAGTGTACAGGCAGCCCTTACTGGAGCTTTCTTT
CDR3aa: CAWSVQAALTGAFF
abundance: NA
j_gene: TRBJ1-1
d_gene: NA
v_gene: TRBV30

CDR3nt: TGCGCCAGCAGTGAGTCGATACAGGGGGCCGGGGAAAAACTGTTTTTT
CDR3aa: CASSESIQGAGEKLFF
abundance: NA
j_gene: TRBJ1-4
d_gene: TRBD1
v_gene: TRBV10-1

CDR3nt: TGTGCCAGCAGCTCCCCCGGGTCCCGATACAATGAGCAGTTCTTC
CDR3aa: CASSSPGSRYNEQFF
abundance: NA
j_gene: TRBJ2-1
d_gene: NA
v_gene: TRBV11-2

CDR3nt: TGTGCCAGCAGCCAAGCAGTGGGTCCGGGCGGGGAGCTGTTTTTT
CDR3aa: CASSQAVGPGGELFF
abundance: NA
j_gene: TRBJ2-2
d_gene: NA
v_gene: TRBV14

CDR3nt: TGCGCCAGCAGCCAAGAGGGGGAGTGGGGGCCCGGGGAGCTGTTTTTT
CDR3aa: CASSQEGEWGPGELFF
abundance: NA
j_gene: TRBJ2-2
d_gene: NA
v_gene: TRBV4-1

CDR3nt: TGCGCCAGCAGCTTGAGGACAGGGAGCAACAATGAGCAGTTCTTC
CDR3aa: CASSLRTGSNNEQFF
abundance: few
j_gene: TRBJ2-1
d_gene: TRBD1
v_gene: TRBV5-1

CDR3nt: TGTGCCAGCAGCTTAGGGGCGGAGACCCAGTACTTC
CDR3aa: CASSLGAETQYF
abundance: NA
j_gene: TRBJ2-5
d_gene: NA
v_gene: TRBV11-2

CDR3nt: TGTGCCAGCAGTTTATTCCCCAACAGATACAATGAGCAGTTCTTC
CDR3aa: CASSLFPNRYNEQFF
abundance: NA
j_gene: TRBJ2-1
d_gene: NA
v_gene: TRBV27